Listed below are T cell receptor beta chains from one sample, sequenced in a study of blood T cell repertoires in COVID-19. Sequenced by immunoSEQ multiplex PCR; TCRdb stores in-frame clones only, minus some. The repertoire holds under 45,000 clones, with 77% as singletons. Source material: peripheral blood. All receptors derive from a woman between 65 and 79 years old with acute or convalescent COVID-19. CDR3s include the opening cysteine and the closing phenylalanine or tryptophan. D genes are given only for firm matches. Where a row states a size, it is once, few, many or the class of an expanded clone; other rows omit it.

CDR3: CASSFATGGGGTEAFF
DNA: TGTGCCAGCAGCTTCGCTACAGGGGGCGGGGGCACTGAAGCTTTCTTT
V: TRBV7-9
D: TRBD1
J: TRBJ1-1
size: -

CDR3: CASSIFGTGSYEQYF
DNA: TGTGCCAGTAGTATATTCGGGACAGGTTCCTACGAGCAGTACTTC
V: TRBV19
D: TRBD1
J: TRBJ2-7
size: -

CDR3: CASGPGGLEVIYF
DNA: TGTGCCAGCGGTCCAGGGGGCCTGGAGGTCATATATTTT
V: TRBV3-1/TRBV3-2
D: TRBD1
J: TRBJ1-3
size: few

CDR3: CASSLLPGQGSYEQYF
DNA: TGTGCCAGCAGCTTACTCCCGGGACAGGGGTCCTACGAGCAGTACTTC
V: TRBV7-2
D: TRBD1
J: TRBJ2-7
size: -

CDR3: CASSLAGTAIQYF
DNA: TGCGCCAGCAGCTTGGCCGGGACAGCGATACAGTACTTC
V: TRBV5-1
D: TRBD1
J: TRBJ2-7
size: -

CDR3: CASGSRQGAVNEQFF
DNA: TGTGCTAGTGGTTCCCGACAGGGGGCTGTAAATGAGCAGTTCTTC
V: TRBV12-5
D: TRBD1
J: TRBJ2-1
size: -

CDR3: CASSKDSSYNEQFF
DNA: TGTGCCAGCAGTAAGGACTCCTCCTACAATGAGCAGTTCTTC
V: TRBV27
D: -
J: TRBJ2-1
size: many

CDR3: CSSGQGENGYTF
DNA: TGCAGCTCCGGACAGGGAGAGAATGGCTACACCTTC
V: TRBV29-1
D: TRBD1
J: TRBJ1-2
size: -

CDR3: CASSQDLRVGSPAFF
DNA: TGCGCCAGCAGCCAAGATTTGAGGGTCGGGTCTCCAGCTTTCTTT
V: TRBV4-1
D: -
J: TRBJ1-1
size: -

CDR3: CASSESGGGTKNIQYF
DNA: TGCGCCAGCAGTGAGTCGGGAGGGGGGACCAAAAACATTCAGTACTTC
V: TRBV10-1
D: -
J: TRBJ2-4
size: -

CDR3: CASSQGHTGQGNSFTEAFF
DNA: TGTGCCAGCAGCCAGGGACACACAGGACAGGGTAATTCTTTCACTGAAGCTTTCTTT
V: TRBV3-1/TRBV3-2
D: TRBD1
J: TRBJ1-1
size: once

CDR3: CASSDQLGQGNTEAFF
DNA: TGTGCCAGCAGTGATCAGTTGGGACAGGGGAACACTGAAGCTTTCTTT
V: TRBV6-1
D: TRBD1
J: TRBJ1-1
size: once

CDR3: CASSEYGTSAYEQYF
DNA: TGTGCCAGCAGTGAATACGGGACTTCGGCCTACGAGCAGTACTTC
V: TRBV6-1
D: -
J: TRBJ2-7
size: -

CDR3: CASSVAQGRGNTIYF
DNA: TGTGCCAGCAGCGTAGCGCAGGGGCGAGGAAACACCATATATTTT
V: TRBV9
D: -
J: TRBJ1-3
size: -

CDR3: CATSRGGGEVETQYF
DNA: TGTGCCACCAGCAGAGGAGGGGGGGAAGTAGAGACCCAGTACTTC
V: TRBV15
D: -
J: TRBJ2-5
size: -

CDR3: CASSLWRTVNYNYGYTF
DNA: TGTGCCAGCAGCTTGTGGAGGACAGTCAACTATAACTATGGCTACACCTTC
V: TRBV5-8
D: -
J: TRBJ1-2
size: -

CDR3: CASSLVPEQTGYGYTF
DNA: TGCGCCAGCAGCTTGGTTCCGGAGCAAACGGGCTATGGCTACACCTTC
V: TRBV5-1
D: -
J: TRBJ1-2
size: -

CDR3: CASSQDRGDGQPQHF
DNA: TGCGCCAGCAGCCAAGACCGGGGTGATGGTCAGCCCCAGCATTTT
V: TRBV4-1
D: -
J: TRBJ1-5
size: -

CDR3: CASSYSRGGVREQYF
DNA: TGTGCCAGCAGTTACTCGAGAGGGGGCGTACGCGAGCAGTACTTC
V: TRBV6-5
D: TRBD1
J: TRBJ2-7
size: -

CDR3: CASSPPRTRDEQYF
DNA: TGTGCCAGCAGCCCCCCCCGGACTAGAGATGAGCAGTACTTC
V: TRBV28
D: TRBD2
J: TRBJ2-7
size: once

CDR3: CASSPGTGGNQPQHF
DNA: TGCGCCAGCAGCCCCGGGACAGGGGGGAATCAGCCCCAGCATTTT
V: TRBV5-1
D: TRBD1
J: TRBJ1-5
size: -

CDR3: CASSPRQGWNYGYTF
DNA: TGTGCCAGCAGCCCCCGACAGGGATGGAACTATGGCTACACCTTC
V: TRBV14
D: TRBD1
J: TRBJ1-2
size: -

CDR3: CASSPGDIRTEAFF
DNA: TGTGCCAGCTCACCGGGCGACATCAGGACTGAAGCTTTCTTT
V: TRBV18
D: -
J: TRBJ1-1
size: -

CDR3: CASSFGTEAFF
DNA: TGCGCCAGCAGCTTCGGCACTGAAGCTTTCTTT
V: TRBV10-2
D: -
J: TRBJ1-1
size: -

CDR3: CASSVSGTGGYTF
DNA: TGTGCCAGCAGCGTATCTGGGACAGGTGGCTACACCTTC
V: TRBV9
D: TRBD1
J: TRBJ1-2
size: many

CDR3: CASSDMTGNTEAFF
DNA: TGTGCCAGCAGCGACATGACAGGGAACACTGAAGCTTTCTTT
V: TRBV6-2/TRBV6-3
D: -
J: TRBJ1-1
size: -

CDR3: CASSPFSPYEQYF
DNA: TGCGCCAGCTCCCCCTTCTCCCCCTACGAGCAGTACTTC
V: TRBV5-1
D: -
J: TRBJ2-7
size: few

CDR3: CAWRGGGQGARVRTEAFF
DNA: TGTGCCTGGAGAGGAGGGGGGCAGGGGGCGCGGGTTCGGACTGAAGCTTTCTTT
V: TRBV30
D: TRBD1
J: TRBJ1-1
size: -

CDR3: CASKLDSGGAGPQFF
DNA: TGTGCCAGCAAACTAGATAGCGGGGGGGCAGGTCCGCAGTTCTTC
V: TRBV27
D: TRBD2
J: TRBJ2-1
size: -

CDR3: CASSSHDRADQPQHF
DNA: TGTGCCAGCAGTTCCCACGACAGGGCGGATCAGCCCCAGCATTTT
V: TRBV27
D: TRBD1
J: TRBJ1-5
size: medium-sized

CDR3: CASSQGTGTSGRFLETQYF
DNA: TGCGCCAGCAGCCAAGGTACCGGGACTAGCGGGAGATTTTTAGAGACCCAGTACTTC
V: TRBV4-1
D: TRBD2
J: TRBJ2-5
size: -

CDR3: CASSIAWDTNYGYTF
DNA: TGTGCCAGTAGTATAGCCTGGGACACCAACTATGGCTACACCTTC
V: TRBV19
D: -
J: TRBJ1-2
size: -

CDR3: CASSLWTGYNTGELFF
DNA: TGTGCCAGCAGTTTATGGACAGGGTATAACACCGGGGAGCTGTTTTTT
V: TRBV27
D: TRBD1
J: TRBJ2-2
size: -

CDR3: CASSLRDSYGYTF
DNA: TGTGCCAGCAGCTTGAGGGACAGCTATGGCTACACCTTC
V: TRBV5-5
D: TRBD1
J: TRBJ1-2
size: -

CDR3: CASGLVRRGRSTEAFF
DNA: TGTGCTAGTGGTTTGGTAAGGCGAGGGCGGAGCACTGAAGCTTTCTTT
V: TRBV12-5
D: -
J: TRBJ1-1
size: -

CDR3: CASSLQGYNEQFF
DNA: TGCGCCAGCAGCTTGCAGGGTTACAATGAGCAGTTCTTC
V: TRBV5-1
D: -
J: TRBJ2-1
size: -

CDR3: CASSSERVFYSEQYF
DNA: TGTGCCAGCAGTTCAGAGAGGGTGTTTTATTCCGAGCAGTACTTC
V: TRBV28
D: -
J: TRBJ2-7
size: -

CDR3: CASSPGSSLNTEAFF
DNA: TGTGCCAGCAGCCCCGGGAGTAGCTTGAACACTGAAGCTTTCTTT
V: TRBV7-9
D: -
J: TRBJ1-1
size: -

CDR3: CASSPSGQEAYEQYF
DNA: TGTGCCAGCTCACCTAGTGGACAGGAGGCGTACGAGCAGTACTTC
V: TRBV18
D: TRBD1
J: TRBJ2-7
size: -

CDR3: CASSSGTSGGNTIYF
DNA: TGCGCCAGCAGCTCCGGGACTTCGGGGGGAAACACCATATATTTT
V: TRBV5-1
D: -
J: TRBJ1-3
size: -

CDR3: CASSPYKGPGTDTQYF
DNA: TGTGCCAGCAGCCCCTACAAGGGGCCCGGCACAGATACGCAGTATTTT
V: TRBV7-9
D: -
J: TRBJ2-3
size: -

CDR3: CSVGTGDTEAFF
DNA: TGCAGCGTGGGGACAGGGGACACTGAAGCTTTCTTT
V: TRBV29-1
D: TRBD1
J: TRBJ1-1
size: -

CDR3: CASRDTNSPLHF
DNA: TGCGCCAGTCGGGACACTAATTCACCCCTCCACTTT
V: TRBV5-1
D: -
J: TRBJ1-6
size: -

CDR3: CASSSPGNTEAFF
DNA: TGTGCCAGCAGCTCTCCGGGTAACACTGAAGCTTTCTTT
V: TRBV7-3
D: -
J: TRBJ1-1
size: -

CDR3: CASSPGQGPQYEQYF
DNA: TGCGCCAGCAGCCCCGGACAGGGGCCGCAATACGAGCAGTACTTC
V: TRBV4-1
D: TRBD1
J: TRBJ2-7
size: -

CDR3: CASMKGANTGELFF
DNA: TGTGCCAGCATGAAGGGGGCCAACACCGGGGAGCTGTTTTTT
V: TRBV2
D: TRBD1
J: TRBJ2-2
size: once

CDR3: CASSFLTIGQAGLLPYEQYF
DNA: TGTGCCAGCAGTTTTCTTACCATCGGACAGGCCGGCCTATTACCCTACGAGCAGTACTTC
V: TRBV27
D: TRBD1
J: TRBJ2-7
size: -

CDR3: CASSFLGQGIETQYF
DNA: TGTGCCAGCAGCTTCCTCGGACAGGGGATTGAGACCCAGTACTTC
V: TRBV7-2
D: TRBD1
J: TRBJ2-5
size: -

CDR3: CASSFRVDTIYF
DNA: TGTGCCAGCAGTTTCAGGGTGGACACCATATATTTT
V: TRBV12-3/TRBV12-4
D: -
J: TRBJ1-3
size: -

CDR3: CASSGDSEYGYTF
DNA: TGTGCCAGCAGTGGGGACAGTGAGTATGGCTACACCTTC
V: TRBV2
D: TRBD1
J: TRBJ1-2
size: few

CDR3: CASSQERAPTDTQYF
DNA: TGCGCCAGCAGCCAAGAGAGAGCCCCCACAGATACGCAGTATTTT
V: TRBV4-3
D: -
J: TRBJ2-3
size: -

CDR3: CASSSERGGSYNEQFF
DNA: TGTGCCAGCAGTTCCGAGCGGGGGGGCTCCTACAATGAGCAGTTCTTC
V: TRBV28
D: TRBD2
J: TRBJ2-1
size: -

CDR3: CASRAWTGLVGDEQFF
DNA: TGTGCCAGCCGTGCTTGGACGGGACTTGTTGGGGATGAGCAGTTCTTC
V: TRBV6-1
D: -
J: TRBJ2-1
size: -

CDR3: CATSGHGGTYEQYF
DNA: TGTGCCACCAGCGGACATGGGGGCACCTACGAGCAGTACTTC
V: TRBV24-1
D: -
J: TRBJ2-7
size: once

CDR3: CASSFSETQYF
DNA: TGTGCCAGCAGCTTCTCAGAGACCCAGTACTTC
V: TRBV7-2
D: -
J: TRBJ2-5
size: -

CDR3: CASSFQYGYTF
DNA: TGTGCCAGCAGTTTCCAGTATGGCTACACCTTC
V: TRBV28
D: -
J: TRBJ1-2
size: -